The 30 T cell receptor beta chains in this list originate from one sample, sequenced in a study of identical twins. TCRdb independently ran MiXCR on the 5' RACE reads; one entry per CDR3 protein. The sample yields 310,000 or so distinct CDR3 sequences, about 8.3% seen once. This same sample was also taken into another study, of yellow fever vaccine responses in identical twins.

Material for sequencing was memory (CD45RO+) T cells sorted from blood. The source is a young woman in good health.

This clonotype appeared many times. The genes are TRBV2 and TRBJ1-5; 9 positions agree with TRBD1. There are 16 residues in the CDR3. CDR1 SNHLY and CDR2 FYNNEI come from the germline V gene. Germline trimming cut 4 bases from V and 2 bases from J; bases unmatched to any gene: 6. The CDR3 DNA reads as TGTGCCAGCAGTGCCGGACAGGGGTTGGGCAATCAGCCCCAGCATTTT. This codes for CASSAGQGLGNQPQHF.

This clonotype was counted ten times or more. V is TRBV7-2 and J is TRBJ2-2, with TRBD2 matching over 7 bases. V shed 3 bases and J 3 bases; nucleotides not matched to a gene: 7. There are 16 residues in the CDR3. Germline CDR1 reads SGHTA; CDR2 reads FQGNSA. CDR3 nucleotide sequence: TGTGCCAGCAGCTTCACTAGCGCTAGGTACACCGGGGAGCTGTTTTTT. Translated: CASSFTSARYTGELFF.

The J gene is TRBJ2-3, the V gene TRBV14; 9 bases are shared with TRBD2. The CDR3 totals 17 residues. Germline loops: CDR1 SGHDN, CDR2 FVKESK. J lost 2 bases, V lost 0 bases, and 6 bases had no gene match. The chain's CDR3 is CASSQDMTSGSTDTQYF. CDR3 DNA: TGTGCCAGCAGCCAAGATATGACTAGCGGTTCCACAGATACGCAGTATTTT.

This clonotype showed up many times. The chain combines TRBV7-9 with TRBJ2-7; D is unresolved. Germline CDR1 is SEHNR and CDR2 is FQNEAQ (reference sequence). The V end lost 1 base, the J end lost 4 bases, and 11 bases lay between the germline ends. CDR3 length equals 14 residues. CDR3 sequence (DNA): TGTGCCAGCAGCTTAGAAGGTATGGGGTACGAGCAGTACGTC. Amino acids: CASSLEGMGYEQYV.

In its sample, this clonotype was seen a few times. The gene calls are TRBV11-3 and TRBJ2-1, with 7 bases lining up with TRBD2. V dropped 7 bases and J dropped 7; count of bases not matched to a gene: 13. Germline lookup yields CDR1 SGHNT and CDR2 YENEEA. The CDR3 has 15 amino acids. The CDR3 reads CASNIGVRGVNEQFF. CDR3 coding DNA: TGTGCCAGCAACATAGGGGTCCGGGGGGTGAATGAGCAGTTCTTC.

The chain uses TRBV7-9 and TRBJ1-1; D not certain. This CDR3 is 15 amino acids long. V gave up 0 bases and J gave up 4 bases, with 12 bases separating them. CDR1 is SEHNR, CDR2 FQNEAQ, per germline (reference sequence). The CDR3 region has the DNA TGTGCCAGCAGCTTAGCCCTTTCGGGTCCCACTGAAGCTTTCTTT. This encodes CASSLALSGPTEAFF.

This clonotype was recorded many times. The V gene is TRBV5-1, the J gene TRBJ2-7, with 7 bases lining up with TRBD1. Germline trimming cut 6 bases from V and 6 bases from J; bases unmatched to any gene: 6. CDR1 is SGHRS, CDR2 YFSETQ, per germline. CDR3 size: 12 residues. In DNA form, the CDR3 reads TGCGCCAGCATACTCGGGACAGTCGAGCAGTACTTC. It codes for CASILGTVEQYF.

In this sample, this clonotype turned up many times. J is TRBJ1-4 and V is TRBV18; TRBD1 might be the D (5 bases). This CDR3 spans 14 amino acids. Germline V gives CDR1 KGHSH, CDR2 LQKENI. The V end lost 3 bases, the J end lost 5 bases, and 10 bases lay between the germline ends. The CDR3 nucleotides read TGTGCCAGCTCACCTGGGACGCAGAATGAAAAACTGTTTTTT. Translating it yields CASSPGTQNEKLFF.

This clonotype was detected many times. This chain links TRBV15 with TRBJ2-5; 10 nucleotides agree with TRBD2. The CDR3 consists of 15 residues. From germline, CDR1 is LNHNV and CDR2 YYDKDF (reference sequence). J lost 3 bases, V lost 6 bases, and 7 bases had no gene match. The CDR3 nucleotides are TGTGCCACCAGAAGCGGGAGGGCCAGGGAAGAGACCCAGTACTTC. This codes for CATRSGRAREETQYF. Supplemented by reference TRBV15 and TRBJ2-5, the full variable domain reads DAMVIQNPRYQVTQFGKPVTLSCSQTLNHNVMYWYQQKSSQAPKLLFHYYDKDFNNEADTPDNFQSRRPNTSFCFLDIRSPGLGDTAMYLCATRSGRAREETQYFGPGTRLLVL.

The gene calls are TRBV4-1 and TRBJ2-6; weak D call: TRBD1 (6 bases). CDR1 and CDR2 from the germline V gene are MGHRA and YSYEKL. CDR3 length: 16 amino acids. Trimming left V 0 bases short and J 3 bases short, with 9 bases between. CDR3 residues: CASSQDQGHGANVLTF. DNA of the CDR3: TGCGCCAGCAGCCAAGACCAGGGGCATGGGGCCAACGTCCTGACTTTC.

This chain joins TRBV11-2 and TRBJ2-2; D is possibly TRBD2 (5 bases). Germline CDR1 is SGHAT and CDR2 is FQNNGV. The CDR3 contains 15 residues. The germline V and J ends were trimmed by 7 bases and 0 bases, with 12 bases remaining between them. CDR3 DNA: TGTGCCAGCACCGGAGGTCTAGCGAACACCGGGGAGCTGTTTTTT. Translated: CASTGGLANTGELFF.

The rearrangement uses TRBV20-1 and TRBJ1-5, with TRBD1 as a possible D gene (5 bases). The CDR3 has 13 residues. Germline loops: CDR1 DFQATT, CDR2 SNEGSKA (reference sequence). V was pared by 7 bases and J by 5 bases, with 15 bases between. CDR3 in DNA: TGCAGTGGGTCGGGGGGTAGGGATCAGCCCCAGCATTTT. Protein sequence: CSGSGGRDQPQHF.

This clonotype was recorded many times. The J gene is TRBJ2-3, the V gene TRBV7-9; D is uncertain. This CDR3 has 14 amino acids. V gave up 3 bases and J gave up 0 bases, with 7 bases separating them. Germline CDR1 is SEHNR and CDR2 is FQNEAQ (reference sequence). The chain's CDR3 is CASSFSTSTDTQYF. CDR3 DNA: TGTGCCAGCAGCTTCAGTACTAGCACAGATACGCAGTATTTT.

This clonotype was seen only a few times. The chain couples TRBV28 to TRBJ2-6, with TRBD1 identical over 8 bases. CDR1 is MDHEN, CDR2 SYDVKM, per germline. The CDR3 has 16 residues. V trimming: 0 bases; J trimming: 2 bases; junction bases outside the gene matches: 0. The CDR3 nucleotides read TGTGCCAGCAGTTTATGGGACAGGGCTGGGGCCAACGTCCTGACTTTC. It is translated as CASSLWDRAGANVLTF.

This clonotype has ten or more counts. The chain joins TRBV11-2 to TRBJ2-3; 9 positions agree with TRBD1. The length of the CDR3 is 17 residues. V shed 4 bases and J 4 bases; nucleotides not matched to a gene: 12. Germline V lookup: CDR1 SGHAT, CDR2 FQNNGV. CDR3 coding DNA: TGTGCCAGCAGCTCTAGTTACCGGGACAGGGTTTCAGATACGCAGTATTTT. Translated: CASSSSYRDRVSDTQYF.

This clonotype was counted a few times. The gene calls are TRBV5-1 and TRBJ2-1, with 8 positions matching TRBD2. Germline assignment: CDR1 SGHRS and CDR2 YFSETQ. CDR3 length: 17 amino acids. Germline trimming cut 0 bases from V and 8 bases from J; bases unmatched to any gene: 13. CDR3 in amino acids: CASSLGIAGRIVDEQFF. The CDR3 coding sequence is TGCGCCAGCAGCTTGGGAATAGCGGGACGTATAGTGGATGAGCAGTTCTTC.

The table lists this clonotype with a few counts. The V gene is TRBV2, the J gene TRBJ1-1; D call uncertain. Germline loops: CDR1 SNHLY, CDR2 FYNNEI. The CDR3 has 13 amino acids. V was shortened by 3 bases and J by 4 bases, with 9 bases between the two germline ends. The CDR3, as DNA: TGTGCCAGCAGTGATGAGTCTAGCACTGAAGCTTTCTTT. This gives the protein CASSDESSTEAFF.

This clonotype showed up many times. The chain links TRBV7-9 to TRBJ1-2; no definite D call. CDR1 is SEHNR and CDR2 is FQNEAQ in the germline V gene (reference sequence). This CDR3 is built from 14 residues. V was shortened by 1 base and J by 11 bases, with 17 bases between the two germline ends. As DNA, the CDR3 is TGTGCCAGCAGCTTAGTCTCTCAAGGGAATTGGTACACCTTC. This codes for CASSLVSQGNWYTF.

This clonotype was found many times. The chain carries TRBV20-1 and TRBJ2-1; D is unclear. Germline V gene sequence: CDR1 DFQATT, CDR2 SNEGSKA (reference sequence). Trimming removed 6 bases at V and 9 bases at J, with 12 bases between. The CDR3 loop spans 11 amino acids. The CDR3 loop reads CSASPRSEQFF. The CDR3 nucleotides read TGCAGTGCATCGCCCCGGAGTGAGCAGTTCTTC.

The DNA for the CDR3 is TGTGCCAGCAGCTTTATTCAGGACAGAGCGAACACTGAAGCTTTCTTT. This sequence encodes CASSFIQDRANTEAFF. This chain joins TRBV5-5 and TRBJ1-1; TRBD1 is a possible D gene (6 bases). Looked up from germline, CDR1 is SGHKS and CDR2 is YYEKEE (reference sequence). This CDR3 contains 16 residues. Trimming pared 2 bases from V and 1 base from J, leaving 15 bases between.

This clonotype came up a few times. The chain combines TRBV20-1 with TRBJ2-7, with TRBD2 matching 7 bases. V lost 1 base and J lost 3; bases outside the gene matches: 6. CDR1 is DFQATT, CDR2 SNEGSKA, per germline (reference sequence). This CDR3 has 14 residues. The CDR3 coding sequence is TGCAGTGCTAGAGCCTGGGAGGGAATCTACGAGCAGTACTTC. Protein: CSARAWEGIYEQYF.

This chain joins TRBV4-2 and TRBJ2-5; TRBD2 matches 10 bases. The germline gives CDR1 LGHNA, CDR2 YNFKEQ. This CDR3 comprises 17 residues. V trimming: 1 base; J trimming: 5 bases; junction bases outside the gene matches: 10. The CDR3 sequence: CASSQGGAGGPSETQYF. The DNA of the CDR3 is TGTGCCAGCAGCCAAGGAGGAGCGGGAGGGCCTTCGGAGACCCAGTACTTC.

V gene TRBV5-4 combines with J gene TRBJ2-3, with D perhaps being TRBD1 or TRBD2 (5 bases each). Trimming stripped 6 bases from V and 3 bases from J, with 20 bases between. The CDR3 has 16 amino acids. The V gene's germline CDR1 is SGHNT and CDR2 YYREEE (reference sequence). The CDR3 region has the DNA TGTGCCAGCAAACCAGCTCTAGCCGGGACGACAGATACGCAGTATTTT. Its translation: CASKPALAGTTDTQYF.

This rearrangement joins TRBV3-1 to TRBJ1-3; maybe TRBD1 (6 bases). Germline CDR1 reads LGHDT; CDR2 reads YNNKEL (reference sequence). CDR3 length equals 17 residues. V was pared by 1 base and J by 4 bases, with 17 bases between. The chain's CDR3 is CASSQGVSGGFGNTIYF. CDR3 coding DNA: TGTGCCAGCAGCCAAGGAGTCTCGGGGGGCTTCGGAAACACCATATATTTT.

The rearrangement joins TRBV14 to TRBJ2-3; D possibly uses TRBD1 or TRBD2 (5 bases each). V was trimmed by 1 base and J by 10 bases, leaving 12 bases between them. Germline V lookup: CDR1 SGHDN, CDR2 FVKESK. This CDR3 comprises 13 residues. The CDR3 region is CASSQVTGPPQYF. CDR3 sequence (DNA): TGTGCCAGCAGCCAAGTAACGGGACCCCCGCAGTATTTT. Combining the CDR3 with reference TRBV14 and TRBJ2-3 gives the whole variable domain EAGVTQFPSHSVIEKGQTVTLRCDPISGHDNLYWYRRVMGKEIKFLLHFVKESKQDESGMPNNRFLAERTGGTYSTLKVQPAELEDSGVYFCASSQVTGPPQYFGPGTRLTVL.

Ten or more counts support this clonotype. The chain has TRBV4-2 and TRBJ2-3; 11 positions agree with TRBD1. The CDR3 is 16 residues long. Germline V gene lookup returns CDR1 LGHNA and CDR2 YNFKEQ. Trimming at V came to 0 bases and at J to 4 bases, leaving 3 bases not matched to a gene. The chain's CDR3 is CASSQDGGQGADTQYF. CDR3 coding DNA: TGTGCCAGCAGCCAAGATGGGGGACAGGGGGCAGATACGCAGTATTTT.

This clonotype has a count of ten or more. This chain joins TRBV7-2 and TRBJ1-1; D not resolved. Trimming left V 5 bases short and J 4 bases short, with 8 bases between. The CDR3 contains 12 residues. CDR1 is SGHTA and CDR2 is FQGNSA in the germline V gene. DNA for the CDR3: TGTGCCAGCAGCCCGGGGAGCACTGAAGCTTTCTTT. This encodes CASSPGSTEAFF.

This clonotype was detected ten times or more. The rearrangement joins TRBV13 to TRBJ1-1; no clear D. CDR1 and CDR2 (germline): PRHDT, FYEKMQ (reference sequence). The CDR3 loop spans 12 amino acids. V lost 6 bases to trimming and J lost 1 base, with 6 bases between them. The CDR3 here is CASSLRNTEAFF. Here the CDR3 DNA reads TGTGCCAGCAGTCTCCGGAACACTGAAGCTTTCTTT. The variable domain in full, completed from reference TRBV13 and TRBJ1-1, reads AAGVIQSPRHLIKEKRETATLKCYPIPRHDTVYWYQQGPGQDPQFLISFYEKMQSDKGSIPDRFSAQQFSDYHSELNMSSLELGDSALYFCASSLRNTEAFFGQGTRLTVV.

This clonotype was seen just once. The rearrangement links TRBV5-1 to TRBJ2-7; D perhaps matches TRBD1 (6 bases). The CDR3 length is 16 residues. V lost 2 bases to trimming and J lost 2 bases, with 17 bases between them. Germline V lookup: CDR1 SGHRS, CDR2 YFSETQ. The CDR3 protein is CASSFNLDSSAYEQYF. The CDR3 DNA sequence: TGCGCCAGCAGCTTCAATTTGGACAGTTCGGCCTACGAGCAGTACTTC.

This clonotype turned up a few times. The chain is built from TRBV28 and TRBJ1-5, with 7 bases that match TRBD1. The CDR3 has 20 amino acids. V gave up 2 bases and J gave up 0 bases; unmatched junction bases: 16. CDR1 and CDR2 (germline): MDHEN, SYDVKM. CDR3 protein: CASSLGFRTGGLYSNQPQHF. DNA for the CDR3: TGTGCCAGCAGTTTAGGGTTCAGGACAGGAGGTTTATATAGCAATCAGCCCCAGCATTTT.